This TCR beta chain was retrieved from a study of shared clonotypes between healthy human individuals. Study conclusions and caveats: Clonotypes not shared had lower generation probabilities than those common to all four donors.

Germline V gene lookup returns CDR1 SGHRS and CDR2 YFSETQ. V was clipped by 1 base and J by 3 bases, with 10 bases between them. There are 14 residues in the CDR3. The table came from immunoSEQ multiplex PCR; TCRdb's copy has only in-frame clones and leaves some out. The sample contains 2 million to 2.5 million clones, 85% to 95% of which appear only once. On this clone itself: Its target is unknown.

The study drew all its donors from Caucasian adults living in Nashville, Tennessee. The chain couples TRBV5-1 to TRBJ1-1, with D unclear. The sequence came from a young man in good health. Some clones in this sample may be carry-over from other donors' samples. Sequencing was done on a sample of naive CD4+ T cells from PBMCs. Subset meaning: CD45RA+ positively selected. The CDR3 is CASSLRGPDTEAFF. The CDR3 bases are TGCGCCAGCAGCTTGCGGGGTCCGGACACTGAAGCTTTCTTT.